This TCR beta chain was identified during a study of T cells after yellow fever vaccination. Points from the study as a whole: Across the CD4 and CD8 compartments, a small share of clonotypes was present in both.

TCRdb reprocessed the 5' RACE reads via MiXCR and lists one record per CDR3 protein. The data show some 240,000 distinct CDR3 sequences, with 3% to 4% seen just once and about 3% held by the top ten. This clonotype has at least ten counts. Its antigen is unknown. The CDR3 covers 14 residues. The V end was cut by 7 bases, the J end by 4 bases, with 16 bases between. Germline-derived CDR1 and CDR2 are SGHRS and YFSETQ. The sample was CD4+ T cells sorted from PBMCs, taken 10 days after the yellow fever booster vaccination. The chain recombines TRBV5-1 with TRBJ2-3; tentatively, D is TRBD2 (5 bases). This receptor was obtained from a young man who received the YFV17D yellow fever vaccine. For the CDR3, the DNA is TGCGCCAGCGGGTCGTATGAGGGATCAGATACGCAGTATTTT. Translated: CASGSYEGSDTQYF.